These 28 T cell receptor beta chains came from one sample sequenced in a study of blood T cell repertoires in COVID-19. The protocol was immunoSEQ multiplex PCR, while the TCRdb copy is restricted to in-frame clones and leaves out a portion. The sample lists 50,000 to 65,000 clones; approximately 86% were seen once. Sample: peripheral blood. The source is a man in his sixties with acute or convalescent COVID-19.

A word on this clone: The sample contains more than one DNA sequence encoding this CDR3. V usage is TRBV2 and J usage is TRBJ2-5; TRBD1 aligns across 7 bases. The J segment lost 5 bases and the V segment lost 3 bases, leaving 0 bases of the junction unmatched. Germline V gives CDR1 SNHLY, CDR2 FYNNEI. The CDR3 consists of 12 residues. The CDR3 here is CASSDRGETQYF. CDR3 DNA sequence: TGTGCCAGCAGTGACAGGGGGGAGACCCAGTACTTC.

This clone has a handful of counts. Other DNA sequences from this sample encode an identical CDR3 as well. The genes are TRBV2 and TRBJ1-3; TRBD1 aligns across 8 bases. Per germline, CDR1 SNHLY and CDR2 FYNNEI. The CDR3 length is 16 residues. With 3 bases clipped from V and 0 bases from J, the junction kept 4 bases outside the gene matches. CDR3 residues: CASSEGTGNSGNTIYF. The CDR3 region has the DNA TGTGCCAGCAGTGAGGGGACAGGAAACTCTGGAAACACCATATATTTT.

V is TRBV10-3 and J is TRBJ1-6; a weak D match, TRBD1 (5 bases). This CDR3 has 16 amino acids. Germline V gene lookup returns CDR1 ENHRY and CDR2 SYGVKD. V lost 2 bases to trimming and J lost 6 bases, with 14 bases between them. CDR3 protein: CAISEGGAGSNSPLHF. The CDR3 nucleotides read TGTGCCATCAGTGAGGGAGGGGCTGGCAGTAATTCACCCCTCCACTTT.

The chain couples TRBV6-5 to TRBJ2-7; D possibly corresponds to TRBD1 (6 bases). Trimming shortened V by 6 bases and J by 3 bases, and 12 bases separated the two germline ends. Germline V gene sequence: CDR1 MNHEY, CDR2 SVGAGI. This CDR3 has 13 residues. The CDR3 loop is CASRTTGFYEQYF. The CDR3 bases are TGTGCCAGCAGAACGACAGGCTTCTACGAGCAGTACTTC.

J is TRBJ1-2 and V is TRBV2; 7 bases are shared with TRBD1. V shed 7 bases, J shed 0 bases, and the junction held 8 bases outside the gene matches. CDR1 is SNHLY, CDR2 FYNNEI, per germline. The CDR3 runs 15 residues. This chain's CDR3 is CASTTDGTANYGYTF. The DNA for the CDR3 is TGTGCCAGCACCACGGACGGGACAGCTAACTATGGCTACACCTTC.

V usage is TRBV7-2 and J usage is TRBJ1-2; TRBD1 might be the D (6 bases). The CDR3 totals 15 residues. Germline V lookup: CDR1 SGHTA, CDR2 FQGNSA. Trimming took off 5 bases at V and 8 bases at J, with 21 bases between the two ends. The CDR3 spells CASSLTYRVEQGYTF. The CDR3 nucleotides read TGTGCCAGCAGCCTAACATACAGGGTGGAACAGGGCTACACCTTC. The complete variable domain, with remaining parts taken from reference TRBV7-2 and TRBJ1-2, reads GAGVSQSPSNKVTEKGKDVELRCDPISGHTALYWYRQSLGQGLEFLIYFQGNSAPDKSGLPSDRFSAERTGGSVSTLTIQRTQQEDSAVYLCASSLTYRVEQGYTFGSGTRLTVV.

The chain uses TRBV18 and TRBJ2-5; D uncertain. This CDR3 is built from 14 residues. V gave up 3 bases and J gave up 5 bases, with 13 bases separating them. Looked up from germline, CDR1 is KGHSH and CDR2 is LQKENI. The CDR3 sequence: CASSPPVGRETQYF. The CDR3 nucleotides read TGTGCCAGCTCACCCCCGGTGGGCCGCGAGACCCAGTACTTC.

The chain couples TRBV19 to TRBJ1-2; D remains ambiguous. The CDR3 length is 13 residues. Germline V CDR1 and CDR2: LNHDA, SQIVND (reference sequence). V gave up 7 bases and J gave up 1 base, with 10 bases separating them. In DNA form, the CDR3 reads TGTGCCAGTACCCAGGTAGTTAACTATGGCTACACCTTC. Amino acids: CASTQVVNYGYTF.

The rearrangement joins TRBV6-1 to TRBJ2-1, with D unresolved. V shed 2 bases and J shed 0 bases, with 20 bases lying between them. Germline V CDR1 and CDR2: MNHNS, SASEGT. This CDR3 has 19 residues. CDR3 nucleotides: TGTGCCAGCAGTGAACACCATATCTCGTCATTTAGCTCCTACAATGAGCAGTTCTTC. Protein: CASSEHHISSFSSYNEQFF.

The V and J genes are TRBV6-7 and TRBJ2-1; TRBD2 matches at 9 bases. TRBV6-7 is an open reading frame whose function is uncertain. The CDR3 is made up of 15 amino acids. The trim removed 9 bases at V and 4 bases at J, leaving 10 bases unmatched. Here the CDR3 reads CASVDLAGRYNEQFF. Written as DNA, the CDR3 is TGTGCCAGTGTAGACCTAGCGGGGCGTTACAATGAGCAGTTCTTC.

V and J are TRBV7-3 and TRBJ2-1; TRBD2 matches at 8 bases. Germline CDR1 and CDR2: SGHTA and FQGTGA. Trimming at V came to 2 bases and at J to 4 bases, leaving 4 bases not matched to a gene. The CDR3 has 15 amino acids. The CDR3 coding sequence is TGTGCCAGCAGCTTAGGCGGGGGGCTTTACAATGAGCAGTTCTTC. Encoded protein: CASSLGGGLYNEQFF.

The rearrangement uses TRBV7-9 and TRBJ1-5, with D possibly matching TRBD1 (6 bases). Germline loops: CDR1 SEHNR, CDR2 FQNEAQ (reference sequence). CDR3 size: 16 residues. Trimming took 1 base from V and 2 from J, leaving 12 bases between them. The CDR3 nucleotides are TGTGCCAGCAGCTTAGGGGACACGTGGGGCAATCAGCCCCAGCATTTT. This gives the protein CASSLGDTWGNQPQHF.

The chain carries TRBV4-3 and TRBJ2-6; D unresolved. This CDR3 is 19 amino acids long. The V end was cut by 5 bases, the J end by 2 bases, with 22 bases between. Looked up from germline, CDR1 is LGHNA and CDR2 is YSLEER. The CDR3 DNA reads TGCGCCAGCAGCGACGTTACTGGGCCGGCGAGCCCTGGGGCCAACGTCCTGACTTTC. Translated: CASSDVTGPASPGANVLTF.

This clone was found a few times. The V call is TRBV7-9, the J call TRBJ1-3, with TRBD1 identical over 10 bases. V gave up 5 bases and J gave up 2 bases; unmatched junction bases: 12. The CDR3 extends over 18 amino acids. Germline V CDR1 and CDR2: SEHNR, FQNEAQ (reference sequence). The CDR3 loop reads CASSRGQGKISPGNTIYF. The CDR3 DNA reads TGTGCCAGCAGCCGGGGACAGGGGAAGATTAGTCCTGGAAACACCATATATTTT.

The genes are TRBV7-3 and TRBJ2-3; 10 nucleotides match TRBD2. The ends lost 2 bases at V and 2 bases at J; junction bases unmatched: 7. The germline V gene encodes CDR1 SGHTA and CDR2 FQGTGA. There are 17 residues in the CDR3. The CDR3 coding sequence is TGTGCCAGCAGCTTAGGTAGCGGGGGGTTTATCACAGATACGCAGTATTTT. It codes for CASSLGSGGFITDTQYF.

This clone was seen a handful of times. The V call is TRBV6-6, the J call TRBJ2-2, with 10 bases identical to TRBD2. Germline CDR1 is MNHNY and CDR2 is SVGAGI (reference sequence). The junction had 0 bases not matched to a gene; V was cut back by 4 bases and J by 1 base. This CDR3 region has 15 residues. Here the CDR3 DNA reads TGTGCCAGCAGTTTAGCGGGAGGGAACACCGGGGAGCTGTTTTTT. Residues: CASSLAGGNTGELFF.

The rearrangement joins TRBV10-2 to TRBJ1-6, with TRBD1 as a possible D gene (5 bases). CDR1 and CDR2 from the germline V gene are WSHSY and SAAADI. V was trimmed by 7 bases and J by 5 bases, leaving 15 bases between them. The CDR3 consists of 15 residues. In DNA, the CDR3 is TGCGCCAGCACCCCTGGGGCCGCAAATAATTCACCCCTCCACTTT. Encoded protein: CASTPGAANNSPLHF.

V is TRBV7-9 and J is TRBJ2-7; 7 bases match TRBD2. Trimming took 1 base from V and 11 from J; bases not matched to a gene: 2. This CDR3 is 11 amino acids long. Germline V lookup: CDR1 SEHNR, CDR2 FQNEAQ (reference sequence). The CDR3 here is CASSLDGGKYF. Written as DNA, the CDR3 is TGTGCCAGCAGCTTAGACGGGGGGAAGTACTTC. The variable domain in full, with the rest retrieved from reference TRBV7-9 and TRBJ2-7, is DTGVSQNPRHKITKRGQNVTFRCDPISEHNRLYWYRQTLGQGPEFLTYFQNEAQLEKSRLLSDRFSAERPKGSFSTLEIQRTEQGDSAMYLCASSLDGGKYFGPGTRLTVT.

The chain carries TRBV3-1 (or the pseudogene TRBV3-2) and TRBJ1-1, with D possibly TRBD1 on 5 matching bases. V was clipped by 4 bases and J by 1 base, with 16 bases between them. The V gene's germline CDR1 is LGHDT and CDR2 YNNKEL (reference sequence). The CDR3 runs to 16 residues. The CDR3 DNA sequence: TGTGCCAGCAGCCCTAGGGGTTCCCGCGGGAACACTGAAGCTTTCTTT. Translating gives CASSPRGSRGNTEAFF.

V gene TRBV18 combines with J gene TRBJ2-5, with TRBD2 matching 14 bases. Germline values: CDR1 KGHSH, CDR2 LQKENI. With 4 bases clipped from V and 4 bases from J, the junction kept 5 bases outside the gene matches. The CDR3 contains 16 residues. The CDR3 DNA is TGTGCCAGCTCACAATGGACTAGCGGGGGGATAGAGACCCAGTACTTC. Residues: CASSQWTSGGIETQYF.

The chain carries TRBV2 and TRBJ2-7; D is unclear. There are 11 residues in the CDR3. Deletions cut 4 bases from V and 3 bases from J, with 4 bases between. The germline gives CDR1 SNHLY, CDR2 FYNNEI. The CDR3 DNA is TGTGCCAGCAGTGCTATCTACGAGCAGTACTTC. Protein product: CASSAIYEQYF.

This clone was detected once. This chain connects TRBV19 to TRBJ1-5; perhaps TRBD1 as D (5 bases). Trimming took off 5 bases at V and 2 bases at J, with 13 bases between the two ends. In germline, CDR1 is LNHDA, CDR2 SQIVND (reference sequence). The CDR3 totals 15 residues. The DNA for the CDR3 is TGTGCCAGTAGTGACTCGGGGGGTGGCAATCAGCCCCAGCATTTT. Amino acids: CASSDSGGGNQPQHF.

In nucleotides, the CDR3 is TGTGCCAGCAGCTCCCGGGACAGGGGTGATACGCAGTATTTT. Translated, it gives CASSSRDRGDTQYF. V gene TRBV5-4 combines with J gene TRBJ2-3; 10 bases map to TRBD1. V was pared by 3 bases and J by 6 bases, with 4 bases of the junction left unmatched. The CDR3 has 14 amino acids. From germline, CDR1 is SGHNT and CDR2 YYREEE (reference sequence).

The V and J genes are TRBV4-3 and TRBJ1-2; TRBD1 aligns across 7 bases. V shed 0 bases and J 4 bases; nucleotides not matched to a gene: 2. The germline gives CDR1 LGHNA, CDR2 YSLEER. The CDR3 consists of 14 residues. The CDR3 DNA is TGCGCCAGCAGCCAAGACACAGGGGTCTATGGCTACACCTTC. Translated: CASSQDTGVYGYTF.

CDR3 sequence (DNA): TGTGCCAGCGGTGGACAGGGAACCACCATCTCTGGAAACACCATATATTTT. Protein sequence: CASGGQGTTISGNTIYF. The chain carries TRBV6-1 and TRBJ1-3; 8 nucleotides line up with TRBD1. The CDR3 is 17 amino acids. V lost 8 bases and J lost 0; bases outside the gene matches: 12. Germline-derived CDR1 and CDR2 are MNHNS and SASEGT.

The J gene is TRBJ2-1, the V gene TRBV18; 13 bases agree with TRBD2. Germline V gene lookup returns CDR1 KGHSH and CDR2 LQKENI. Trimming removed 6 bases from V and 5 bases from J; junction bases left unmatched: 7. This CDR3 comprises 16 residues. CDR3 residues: CASSQTSGGPNNEQFF. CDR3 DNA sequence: TGTGCCAGCTCCCAGACTAGCGGGGGGCCGAACAATGAGCAGTTCTTC. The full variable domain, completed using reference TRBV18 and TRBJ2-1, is NAGVMQNPRHLVRRRGQEARLRCSPMKGHSHVYWYRQLPEEGLKFMVYLQKENIIDESGMPKERFSAEFPKEGPSILRIQQVVRGDSAAYFCASSQTSGGPNNEQFFGPGTRLTVL.

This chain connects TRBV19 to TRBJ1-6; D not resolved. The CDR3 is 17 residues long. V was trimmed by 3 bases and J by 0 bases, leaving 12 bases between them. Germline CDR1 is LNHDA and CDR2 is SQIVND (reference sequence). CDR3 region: CASSIEHRGSYNSPLHF. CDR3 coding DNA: TGTGCCAGTAGTATTGAACACCGGGGCTCCTATAATTCACCCCTCCACTTT. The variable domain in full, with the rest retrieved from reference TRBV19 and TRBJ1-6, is DGGITQSPKYLFRKEGQNVTLSCEQNLNHDAMYWYRQDPGQGLRLIYYSQIVNDFQKGDIAEGYSVSREKKESFPLTVTSAQKNPTAFYLCASSIEHRGSYNSPLHFGNGTRLTVT.

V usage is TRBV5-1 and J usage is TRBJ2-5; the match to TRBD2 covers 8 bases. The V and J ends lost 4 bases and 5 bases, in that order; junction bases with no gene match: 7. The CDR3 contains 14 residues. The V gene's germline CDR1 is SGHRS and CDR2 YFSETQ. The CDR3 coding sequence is TGCGCCAGCAGCCGAGGACTAGCTGTCGAGACCCAGTACTTC. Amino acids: CASSRGLAVETQYF.